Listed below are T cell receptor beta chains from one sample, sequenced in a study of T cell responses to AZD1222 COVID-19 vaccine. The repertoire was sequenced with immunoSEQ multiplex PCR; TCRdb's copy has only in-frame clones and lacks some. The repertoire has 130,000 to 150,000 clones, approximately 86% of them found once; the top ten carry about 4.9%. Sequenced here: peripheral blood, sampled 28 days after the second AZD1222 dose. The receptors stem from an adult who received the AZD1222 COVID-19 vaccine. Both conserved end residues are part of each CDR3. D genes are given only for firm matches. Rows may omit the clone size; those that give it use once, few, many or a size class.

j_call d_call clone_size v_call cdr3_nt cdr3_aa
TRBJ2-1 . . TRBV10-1 TGCGCCAGCAGTGAACAGGAAGAATACAATGAGCAGTTCTTC CASSEQEEYNEQFF
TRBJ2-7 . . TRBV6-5 TGTGCCAGCAGTCCAGGGGGGAATAGGAACGAGCAGTACTTC CASSPGGNRNEQYF
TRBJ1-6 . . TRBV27 TGTGCCAGCAGTTTAATTCGCCAGGAGTCACCCCTCCACTTT CASSLIRQESPLHF
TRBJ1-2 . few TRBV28 TGTGCCAGCAGCCCTGTCGGGGTGGGTGGCTATGGCTACACCTTC CASSPVGVGGYGYTF
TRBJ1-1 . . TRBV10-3 TGTGCCATCAGTGAGTGGAGCCGGAGCACTGAAGCTTTCTTT CAISEWSRSTEAFF
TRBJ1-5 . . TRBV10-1 TGCGCCAGCGAAGTCCAGAATCAGCCCCAGCATTTT CASEVQNQPQHF
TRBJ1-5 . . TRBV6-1 TGTGCCAGCAGTGAGCAGCCTCAGCCCCAGCATTTT CASSEQPQPQHF
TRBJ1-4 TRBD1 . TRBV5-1 TGCGCCAGCAGCTCAAGTGGGGACAGGAATGAAAAACTGTTTTTT CASSSSGDRNEKLFF
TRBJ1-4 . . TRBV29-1 TGCAGCGGCCAGACAGACCTTAATGAAAAACTGTTTTTT CSGQTDLNEKLFF
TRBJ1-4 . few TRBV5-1 TGCGCCAGCAGCTCCGGGAGGACTAATGAAAAACTGTTTTTT CASSSGRTNEKLFF
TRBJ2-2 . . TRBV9 TGTGCCAGCAGCGTCCCGCCGAACACCGGGGAGCTGTTTTTT CASSVPPNTGELFF
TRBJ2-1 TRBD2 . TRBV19 TGTGCCAGTAGGAGCAGGACTAGCGGGAGTATAAACAATGAGCAGTTCTTC CASRSRTSGSINNEQFF
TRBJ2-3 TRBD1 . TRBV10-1 TGCGCCAGCAGTGAAGGGACAGGAAATACGCAGTATTTT CASSEGTGNTQYF
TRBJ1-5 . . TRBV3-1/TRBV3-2 TGTGCCAGTGGTTGGACCAACGACGGCGGGCCCCAGCATTTT CASGWTNDGGPQHF
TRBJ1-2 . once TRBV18 TGTGCCAGCTCGTCCGGGAGCCCTCAAAATGGCTACACCTTC CASSSGSPQNGYTF
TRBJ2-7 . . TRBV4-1 TGCGCCAGCAGCCAAGTAGCAGCGGCAGACTCCTACGAGCAGTACTTC CASSQVAAADSYEQYF
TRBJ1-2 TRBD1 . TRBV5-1 TGCGCCAGCAGCTTGTTAAGCGGGACAGGGACTGGCTACACCTTC CASSLLSGTGTGYTF
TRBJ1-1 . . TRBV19 TGTGCCAGTAGTCTTAGCATTCAGGTTAGGTTGGTGAACACTGAAGCTTTCTTT CASSLSIQVRLVNTEAFF
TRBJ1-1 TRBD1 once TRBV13 TGTGCCAGCAGCTTAATCGGGACAGGGACATTTGAAGCTTTCTTT CASSLIGTGTFEAFF
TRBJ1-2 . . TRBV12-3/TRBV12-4 TGTGCCAGCAGTACCGCCGGCTATGGCTACACCTTC CASSTAGYGYTF
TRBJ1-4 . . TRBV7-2 TGTGCCAGCAGCTTCGGCGCTAATGAAAAACTGTTTTTT CASSFGANEKLFF
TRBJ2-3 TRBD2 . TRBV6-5 TGTGCCAGCAGTTCCCCCGGGGGGGCTACGCAGTATTTT CASSSPGGATQYF
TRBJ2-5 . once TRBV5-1 TGCGCCAGCAGTTCGGGATCCGGGGGACAAGAGACCCAGTACTTC CASSSGSGGQETQYF
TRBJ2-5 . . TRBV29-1 TGCAGCGTTGTGGGTGGGGAGACCCAGTACTTC CSVVGGETQYF
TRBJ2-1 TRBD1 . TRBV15 TGTGCCACCAGCAGAGATACAGGGGATGAGCAGTTCTTC CATSRDTGDEQFF
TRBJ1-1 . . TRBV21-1 TGTGCCAGCGTCGGACGGGGCGTGGGCACTGAAGCTTTCTTT CASVGRGVGTEAFF
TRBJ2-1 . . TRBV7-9 TGTGCCAGCAGCCCGACAGCCGCGACCACCTACAATGAGCAGTTCTTC CASSPTAATTYNEQFF
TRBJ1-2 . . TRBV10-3 TGTGCCATCAGTGTGGGGGGATTGGTGTCCAACTATGGCTACACCTTC CAISVGGLVSNYGYTF
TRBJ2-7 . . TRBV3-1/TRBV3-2 TGTGCCAGCAGCCAAGAGATGAGTGTGCAGTACTTC CASSQEMSVQYF
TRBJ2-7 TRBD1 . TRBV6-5 TGTGCCAGCAGTTACCTGACCGGGACAGGGGGGTACGAGCAGTACTTC CASSYLTGTGGYEQYF
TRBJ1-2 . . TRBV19 TGTGCCAGCCATTCAGGGGTCGGGGGCTACACCTTC CASHSGVGGYTF
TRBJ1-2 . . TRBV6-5 TGTGCCAGCAGTACGACAGCTAACTATGGCTACACCTTC CASSTTANYGYTF
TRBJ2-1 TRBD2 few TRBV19 TGTGCCAGTGGGATAGCGGGAGGGCCAGAAGAGCAGTTCTTC CASGIAGGPEEQFF
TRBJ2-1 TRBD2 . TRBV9 TGTGCCAGCAGCGGGTCTAGCGGAAACAATGAGCAGTTCTTC CASSGSSGNNEQFF
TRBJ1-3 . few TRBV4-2 TGTGCCAGCAGCCAAGAACTGTTTGCCGGAAACACCATATATTTT CASSQELFAGNTIYF
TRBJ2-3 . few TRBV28 TGTGCCAGCAGTCGAGGGATCACAGATACGCAGTATTTT CASSRGITDTQYF
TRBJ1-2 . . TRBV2 TGTGCCAGCAGTGATATGGGGGGATTCTTC CASSDMGGFF
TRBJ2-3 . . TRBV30 TGTGCCTGGAGTGGTCGGGGAGGAGATACGCAGTATTTT CAWSGRGGDTQYF
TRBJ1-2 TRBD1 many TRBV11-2 TGTGCCAGCAGCTTAGCGGGACAGACTAATAACTATGGCTACACCTTC CASSLAGQTNNYGYTF
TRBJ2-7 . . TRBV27 TGTGCCAGCTCGGGGTATAATCGGGAGCAGTACTTC CASSGYNREQYF
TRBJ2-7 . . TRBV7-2 TGTGCCAGCATCGTACACCGCCCAAATCCCTACGAGCAGTACTTC CASIVHRPNPYEQYF
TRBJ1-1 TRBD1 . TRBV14 TGTGCCAGCAGCCAGGGACAGGTAGCAGAAGCTTTCTTT CASSQGQVAEAFF
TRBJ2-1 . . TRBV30 TGTGCCTGGAGACCCAGGTCCCGGCATGAGCAGTTCTTC CAWRPRSRHEQFF
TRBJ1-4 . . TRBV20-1 TGCAGTGCTAGAGGGGGTGAAAAACTGTTTTTT CSARGGEKLFF
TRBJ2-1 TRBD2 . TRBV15 TGTGCCACCAGCAGCGGGACTAGCGGGAGGTTCCACAATGAGCAGTTCTTC CATSSGTSGRFHNEQFF
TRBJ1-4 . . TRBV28 TGTGCCAGCAGTCGGGGAAATGAAAAACTGTTTTTT CASSRGNEKLFF
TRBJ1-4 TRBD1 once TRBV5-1 TGCGCCAGCAGCTTGGGGCAGGGGGCGCGTAGTGAAAAACTGTTTTTT CASSLGQGARSEKLFF
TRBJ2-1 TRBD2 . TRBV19 TGTGCCCCGCGCCCGTCGGGAGGGAGTGATGAGCAGTTCTTC CAPRPSGGSDEQFF
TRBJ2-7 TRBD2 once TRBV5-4 TGTGCCAGCAGCTCCGGGACTAGCGGGAGCTTCGACGAGCAGTACTTC CASSSGTSGSFDEQYF
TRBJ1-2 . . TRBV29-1 TGCAGCGTTGAAGGGGCAGGCTATGGCTACACCTTC CSVEGAGYGYTF
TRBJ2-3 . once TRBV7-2 TGTGCCAGCAGCTTAAGTACCCGCAGCACAGATACGCAGTATTTT CASSLSTRSTDTQYF
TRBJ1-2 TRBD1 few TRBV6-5 TGTGCCAGCAACCGACAGGGGGGCAACTATGGCTACACCTTC CASNRQGGNYGYTF